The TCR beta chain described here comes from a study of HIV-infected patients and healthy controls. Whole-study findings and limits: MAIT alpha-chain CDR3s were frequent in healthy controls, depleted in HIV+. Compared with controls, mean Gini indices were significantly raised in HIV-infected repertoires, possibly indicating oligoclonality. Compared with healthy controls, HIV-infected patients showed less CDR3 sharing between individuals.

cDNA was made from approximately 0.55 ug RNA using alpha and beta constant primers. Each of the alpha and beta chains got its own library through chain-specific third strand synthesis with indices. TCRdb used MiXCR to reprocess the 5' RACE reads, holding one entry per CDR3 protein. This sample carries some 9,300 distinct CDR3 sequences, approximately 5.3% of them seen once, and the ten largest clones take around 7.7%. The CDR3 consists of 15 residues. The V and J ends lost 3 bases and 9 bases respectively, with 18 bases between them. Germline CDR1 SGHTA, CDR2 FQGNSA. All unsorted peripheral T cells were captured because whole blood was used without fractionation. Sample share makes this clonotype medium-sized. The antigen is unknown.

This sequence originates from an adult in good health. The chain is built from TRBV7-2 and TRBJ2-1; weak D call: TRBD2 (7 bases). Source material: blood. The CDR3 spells CASSLAGALGSEQFF. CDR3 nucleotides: TGTGCCAGCAGCTTGGCGGGGGCTTTGGGAAGTGAGCAGTTCTTC.